The 17 T cell receptor beta chains below come from one sample, sequenced in a study of T cells in Graves' hyperthyroidism and ophthalmopathy. TCR beta CDR3 sequences were amplified from RNA transcripts. The TCR CDR3 first-round RT-PCR relied on the HTBI primer set. TCRdb fed the multiplex PCR reads into MiXCR, producing one record per CDR3 protein. The sample records around 400,000 distinct CDR3 sequences, around 25% being singletons. The specimen was blood. These TCRs come from a man in his fifties with Graves' hyperthyroidism.

This clonotype was seen repeatedly, ten times or more. This chain uses TRBV18 with TRBJ2-3; 9 nucleotides match TRBD2. This CDR3 has 14 residues. CDR1 is KGHSH and CDR2 is LQKENI in the germline V gene. V gave up 3 bases and J gave up 5 bases; unmatched junction bases: 3. DNA of the CDR3: TGTGCCAGCTCACCTAGCGGGAGAGTAGATACGCAGTATTTT. It encodes CASSPSGRVDTQYF.

This clonotype has a handful of counts. V usage is TRBV19 and J usage is TRBJ2-5; 10 bases fit TRBD2. V lost 3 bases and J lost 5; bases outside the gene matches: 12. Germline CDR1 and CDR2: LNHDA and SQIVND (reference sequence). This CDR3 is built from 17 residues. CDR3 residues: CASSIPNPGAGGETQYF. Here the CDR3 DNA reads TGTGCCAGTAGTATTCCCAACCCCGGAGCGGGAGGGGAGACCCAGTACTTC. Drawing the rest from reference TRBV19 and TRBJ2-5, the complete variable domain is DGGITQSPKYLFRKEGQNVTLSCEQNLNHDAMYWYRQDPGQGLRLIYYSQIVNDFQKGDIAEGYSVSREKKESFPLTVTSAQKNPTAFYLCASSIPNPGAGGETQYFGPGTRLLVL.

This clonotype was detected a few times. The chain links TRBV7-3 to TRBJ2-3; 10 bases fit TRBD2. The germline V gene has CDR1 SGHTA and CDR2 FQGTGA. The CDR3 totals 18 residues. V was pared by 0 bases and J by 6 bases, with 12 bases of the junction left unmatched. The CDR3 nucleotides are TGTGCCAGCAGCTTAACGTTTACTAGCGGGAACACAGCCGATACGCAGTATTTT. Encoded protein: CASSLTFTSGNTADTQYF.

The rearrangement uses TRBV6-1 and TRBJ1-5; the D is unclear. Trimming removed 7 bases at V and 2 bases at J, with 9 bases between. The length of the CDR3 is 13 residues. Per the germline V gene, CDR1 is MNHNS and CDR2 is SASEGT. The CDR3 DNA is TGTGCCAGCAATGGAGGTCGCAATCAGCCCCAGCATTTT. It translates to CASNGGRNQPQHF.

The chain joins TRBV12-3 or TRBV12-4 to TRBJ2-3; 9 bases agree with TRBD2. V lost 2 bases, J lost 2 bases, and 8 bases stayed unmatched. This CDR3 has 17 amino acids. CDR3 in amino acids: CASSLTPSGVPTDTQYF. Written as DNA, the CDR3 is TGTGCCAGCAGTTTAACCCCTAGCGGGGTCCCCACAGATACGCAGTATTTT.

This clonotype was observed at least ten times. CDR3 sequence reads: CASSAGTVRRETQYF. The CDR3 DNA reads TGCGCCAGCAGCGCAGGGACGGTCCGACGGGAGACCCAGTACTTC. The chain is built from TRBV5-1 and TRBJ2-5; the D gene could be TRBD1 or TRBD2 (5 bases each). Trimming cost V 4 bases and J 5 bases, with 18 bases left between them. Germline loops: CDR1 SGHRS, CDR2 YFSETQ. The CDR3 extends over 15 amino acids.

The table lists this clonotype with a few counts. The rearrangement uses TRBV5-1 and TRBJ2-7; D gene ambiguous. The CDR3 is 13 residues long. CDR1 is SGHRS and CDR2 is YFSETQ in the germline V gene. The V and J ends lost 1 base and 0 bases respectively, with 5 bases between them. The CDR3 loop is CASSLLSSYEQYF. For the CDR3, the DNA is TGCGCCAGCAGCTTGCTTAGCTCCTACGAGCAGTACTTC.

This clonotype was observed a handful of times. The chain uses TRBV6-1 and TRBJ2-1, with 9 nucleotides matching TRBD2. Germline CDR1 and CDR2: MNHNS and SASEGT. This CDR3 has 17 residues. V lost 6 bases and J lost 5; bases outside the gene matches: 14. The CDR3 DNA reads as TGTGCCAGCAGCGTGAGGGGTAGCGGGAGACTAAACAATGAGCAGTTCTTC. This codes for CASSVRGSGRLNNEQFF.

Ten or more counts support this clonotype. The chain carries TRBV7-9 and TRBJ2-7, with D perhaps TRBD2 (6 bases). Germline CDR1 SEHNR, CDR2 FQNEAQ (reference sequence). The CDR3 totals 15 residues. Trimming stripped 1 base from V and 0 bases from J, with 10 bases between. CDR3 protein: CASSLVASDSYEQYF. The CDR3 region has the DNA TGTGCCAGCAGCTTAGTGGCTAGCGACTCCTACGAGCAGTACTTC. The full variable domain, completed using reference TRBV7-9 and TRBJ2-7, is DTGVSQNPRHKITKRGQNVTFRCDPISEHNRLYWYRQTLGQGPEFLTYFQNEAQLEKSRLLSDRFSAERPKGSFSTLEIQRTEQGDSAMYLCASSLVASDSYEQYFGPGTRLTVT.

The sample holds a few counts of this clonotype. This chain uses TRBV6-1 with TRBJ2-7; D may be TRBD2 (6 bases). Germline assignment: CDR1 MNHNS and CDR2 SASEGT. This CDR3 contains 14 residues. V was pared by 1 base and J by 2 bases, with 9 bases between. CDR3 sequence (DNA): TGTGCCAGCAGTGAAGGAGCGGGCCCCTACGAGCAGTACTTC. This encodes CASSEGAGPYEQYF.

The gene calls are TRBV20-1 and TRBJ2-1; maybe TRBD2 (5 bases). Trimming took 2 bases from V and 0 from J, leaving 14 bases between them. The CDR3 consists of 16 residues. CDR1 DFQATT and CDR2 SNEGSKA come from the germline V gene (reference sequence). Here the CDR3 DNA reads TGCAGTGCTAGACCCATGACGGGGAGCTCCTACAATGAGCAGTTCTTC. This translates into CSARPMTGSSYNEQFF.

Turning to this clonotype: A much bigger clone sits one base away, suggesting this may be a read error. J is TRBJ1-5 and V is TRBV6-2 or TRBV6-3, with D possibly matching TRBD1 (6 bases). There are 13 residues in the CDR3. With 5 bases removed from V and 3 bases from J, the gap between germline ends came to 8 bases. Germline CDR1 MNHEY, CDR2 SVGEGT. This CDR3 is CASSRTVNQPQHF. Written as DNA, the CDR3 is TGTGCCAGCAGTCGGACAGTCAATCAGCCCCAGCATTTT.

The chain links TRBV20-1 to TRBJ2-1, with D maybe TRBD1 (5 bases). There are 16 residues in the CDR3. Germline V gene data show CDR1 as DFQATT and CDR2 as SNEGSKA (reference sequence). Trimming pared 0 bases from V and 7 bases from J, leaving 19 bases between. CDR3 sequence: CSARDGASWVGNEQFF. The CDR3 DNA follows: TGCAGTGCTAGAGATGGGGCTTCTTGGGTTGGTAATGAGCAGTTCTTC.

The chain uses TRBV27 and TRBJ2-2; 13 nucleotides line up with TRBD2. The CDR3 contains 17 residues. Trimming took 6 bases from V and 5 from J; bases not matched to a gene: 9. Germline V gene data show CDR1 as MNHEY and CDR2 as SMNVEV (reference sequence). CDR3 in DNA: TGTGCCAGCAGATCAGGACTAGCGGGAGTCCGTACCGGGGAGCTGTTTTTT. This translates into CASRSGLAGVRTGELFF.

The rearrangement joins TRBV3-1 to TRBJ2-1, with D unresolved. The germline CDR1 and CDR2 sequences are LGHDT and YNNKEL (reference sequence). CDR3 length: 16 amino acids. V dropped 1 base and J dropped 4 bases, with 14 bases sitting between them. The CDR3 nucleotides read TGTGCCAGCAGCCAAGGAGTGTTCGTGGGGTACAATGAGCAGTTCTTC. The encoded protein is CASSQGVFVGYNEQFF.

The genes are TRBV29-1 and TRBJ1-2; D might be TRBD1 (5 bases). Per the germline V gene, CDR1 is SQVTM and CDR2 is ANQGSEA. The V and J ends lost 4 bases and 5 bases respectively, with 17 bases between them. CDR3 length: 14 amino acids. The CDR3 spells CSVGGGTESYGYTF. The CDR3 nucleotides are TGCAGCGTTGGGGGGGGGACGGAGAGTTATGGCTACACCTTC.

The sample holds a few counts of this clonotype. The CDR3, as DNA: TGCAGCGGCTTCGGGAACAGGGGGCGACGGAACACTGAAGCTTTCTTT. This codes for CSGFGNRGRRNTEAFF. The gene calls are TRBV29-1 and TRBJ1-1; TRBD1 agrees at 9 bases. Germline assignment: CDR1 SQVTM and CDR2 ANQGSEA. J lost 1 base, V lost 7 bases, and 13 bases had no gene match. CDR3 size: 16 residues. Looking up the rest from reference TRBV29-1 and TRBJ1-1 gives the full variable domain: SAVISQKPSRDICQRGTSLTIQCQVDSQVTMMFWYRQQPGQSLTLIATANQGSEATYESGFVIDKFPISRPNLTFSTLTVSNMSPEDSSIYLCSGFGNRGRRNTEAFFGQGTRLTVV.